The 7 T cell receptor beta chains below all came from one sample that was sequenced in a study of blood T cell repertoires in COVID-19. Data came from immunoSEQ multiplex PCR; TCRdb stores just in-frame clones and leaves some out. Found here are 250,000 or so clones, 86% of them singletons; the top ten hold approximately 2%. The specimen was peripheral blood. The source of these receptors is a man aged 30 to 45 with active or convalescent COVID-19.

V usage is TRBV20-1 and J usage is TRBJ2-7; possible D gene TRBD1, 6 bases. Trimming pared 6 bases from V and 7 bases from J, leaving 16 bases between. CDR1 and CDR2 from the germline V gene are DFQATT and SNEGSKA (reference sequence). This CDR3 contains 12 residues. The CDR3: CSASRTASEQYF. The CDR3 DNA follows: TGCAGTGCGAGTCGGACAGCAAGTGAGCAGTACTTC.

Regarding this clone: Other nucleotide sequences in the sample specify the same CDR3. V gene TRBV7-9 combines with J gene TRBJ1-5; D gene uncertain. V was trimmed by 2 bases and J by 4 bases, leaving 9 bases between them. Germline CDR1 is SEHNR and CDR2 is FQNEAQ (reference sequence). CDR3 length: 14 residues. Here the CDR3 DNA reads TGTGCCAGCAGCTTATCGACGGGGAATCAGCCCCAGCATTTT. Translating it yields CASSLSTGNQPQHF.

The rearrangement joins TRBV15 to TRBJ1-5; D ambiguous. Germline V CDR1 and CDR2: LNHNV, YYDKDF (reference sequence). This CDR3 is built from 16 residues. V was shortened by 1 base and J by 1 base, with 11 bases between the two germline ends. CDR3 in DNA: TGTGCCACCAGCAGAGGAGGGTGGGCGAGCAATCAGCCCCAGCATTTT. Translating it yields CATSRGGWASNQPQHF.

V gene TRBV10-1 combines with J gene TRBJ2-5, with D hard to call. Looked up from germline, CDR1 is WNHNN and CDR2 is SYGVQD (reference sequence). The ends were cut back, 5 bases at V and 5 bases at J, with 12 bases in the middle. The CDR3 is 13 amino acids. CDR3 sequence (DNA): TGCGCCAGCAGTAACGACGCGGAGGAGACCCAGTACTTC. This encodes CASSNDAEETQYF.

The chain employs TRBV19 and TRBJ1-3; D is ambiguous. CDR1 and CDR2 from the germline V gene are LNHDA and SQIVND (reference sequence). The CDR3 is 14 residues long. V gave up 8 bases and J gave up 0 bases, with 11 bases separating them. CDR3 coding DNA: TGTGCCAGTTCGAGAGGTGGCTCTGGAAACACCATATATTTT. Translated, it gives CASSRGGSGNTIYF.

The J gene is TRBJ1-3, the V gene TRBV4-1; 7 bases are a match to TRBD1. The CDR3 spans 17 residues. Germline loops: CDR1 MGHRA, CDR2 YSYEKL. V lost 2 bases, J lost 0 bases, and 7 bases stayed unmatched. CDR3 loop: CASSQTFRDSSGNTIYF. CDR3 sequence (DNA): TGCGCCAGCAGCCAAACCTTCCGGGACAGCTCTGGAAACACCATATATTTT.

The chain couples TRBV7-2 to TRBJ2-2; TRBD2 agrees at 7 bases. Germline V gene lookup returns CDR1 SGHTA and CDR2 FQGNSA. The CDR3 loop spans 16 amino acids. V lost 5 bases and J lost 6; bases outside the gene matches: 12. The CDR3 sequence: CASSPGRGLEAGELFF. CDR3 in DNA: TGTGCCAGCAGCCCGGGGAGGGGTCTCGAGGCCGGGGAGCTGTTTTTT.